One sample yielded the 18 T cell receptor beta chains listed below, sequenced in a study of cytomegalovirus exposure and HLA in healthy donors. PCR was performed using 60 Vbeta and 13 Jbeta primers. The assay was immunoSEQ multiplex PCR, and TCRdb's table has in-frame clones only and misses some. The table has 80,000 or so clones, 75% to 80% seen once. The sequencing input was PBMCs. The origin of the receptors is a man aged 35-49 years in good health and CMV-seronegative.

The chain has TRBV29-1 and TRBJ1-2, with 7 bases that match TRBD1. This CDR3 is 16 amino acids long. Germline V gene lookup returns CDR1 SQVTM and CDR2 ANQGSEA. V lost 6 bases, J lost 0 bases, and 13 bases stayed unmatched. In DNA, the CDR3 is TGCAGCGTGATCGACAGGGCGAATGCCGCTAACTATGGCTACACCTTC. This gives the protein CSVIDRANAANYGYTF.

V and J are TRBV19 and TRBJ2-5, with D perhaps TRBD2 (5 bases). This CDR3 has 12 residues. The germline gives CDR1 LNHDA, CDR2 SQIVND (reference sequence). Trimming cost V 5 bases and J 9 bases, with 13 bases left between them. In nucleotides, the CDR3 is TGTGCCAGTAGTCAGCGGTCCTGGGCCCAGTACTTC. Translated, it gives CASSQRSWAQYF. Supplemented by reference TRBV19 and TRBJ2-5, the full variable domain reads DGGITQSPKYLFRKEGQNVTLSCEQNLNHDAMYWYRQDPGQGLRLIYYSQIVNDFQKGDIAEGYSVSREKKESFPLTVTSAQKNPTAFYLCASSQRSWAQYFGPGTRLLVL.

The rearrangement uses TRBV29-1 and TRBJ2-5, with 10 bases lining up with TRBD1. With the DNA end fitting TRBJ2-7 better, the J assignment may be wrong. This CDR3 has 14 amino acids. The germline V gene encodes CDR1 SQVTM and CDR2 ANQGSEA. This CDR3 is CSVVVRDRGYEQYF. The CDR3 DNA sequence: TGCAGCGTTGTTGTTCGGGACAGGGGTTACGAGCAGTACTTC.

V and J are TRBV9 and TRBJ1-5; unclear D gene. Germline V gene sequence: CDR1 SGDLS, CDR2 YYNGEE. The germline V and J ends were trimmed by 0 bases and 0 bases, with 4 bases remaining between them. The CDR3 extends over 14 amino acids. The CDR3 sequence: CASSVGHSNQPQHF. The CDR3 DNA follows: TGTGCCAGCAGCGTAGGACATAGCAATCAGCCCCAGCATTTT. The entire variable domain, with the rest obtained from reference TRBV9 and TRBJ1-5, is as follows: DSGVTQTPKHLITATGQRVTLRCSPRSGDLSVYWYQQSLDQGLQFLIQYYNGEERAKGNILERFSAQQFPDLHSELNLSSLELGDSALYFCASSVGHSNQPQHFGDGTRLSIL.

The chain carries TRBV5-4 and TRBJ1-2; the match to TRBD1 covers 8 bases. The CDR3 spans 13 residues. Germline loops: CDR1 SGHNT, CDR2 YYREEE (reference sequence). The V and J ends lost 0 bases and 8 bases, in that order; junction bases with no gene match: 3. The CDR3, as DNA: TGTGCCAGCAGCTTGGGGACAGGGAACGGCTACACCTTC. Translation gives CASSLGTGNGYTF.

The chain employs TRBV4-2 and TRBJ2-2; 8 bases map to TRBD1. The V gene's germline CDR1 is LGHNA and CDR2 YNFKEQ. The junction had 1 base not matched to a gene; V was cut back by 1 base and J by 6 bases. This CDR3 has 14 amino acids. The CDR3 coding sequence is TGTGCCAGCAGCCAAGGGACAGGGCCCGGGGAGCTGTTTTTT. Its translation is CASSQGTGPGELFF.

This chain connects TRBV6-5 to TRBJ1-1; D not resolved. Germline CDR1 MNHEY, CDR2 SVGAGI. This CDR3 has 13 amino acids. V was shortened by 2 bases and J by 1 base, with 5 bases between the two germline ends. This CDR3 is CASSYTRNTEAFF. CDR3 coding DNA: TGTGCCAGCAGTTACACCAGGAACACTGAAGCTTTCTTT.

The V gene is TRBV4-2, the J gene TRBJ2-1; TRBD2 matches 8 bases. The germline V gene encodes CDR1 LGHNA and CDR2 YNFKEQ. V lost 0 bases to trimming and J lost 0 bases; unmatched junction nucleotides: 16. The CDR3 is 21 residues long. CDR3 nucleotide sequence: TGTGCCAGCAGCCAAGATGGACGGCTAGCGGGTCTTCAGAGCTCCTACAATGAGCAGTTCTTC. Protein: CASSQDGRLAGLQSSYNEQFF.

V gene TRBV18 combines with J gene TRBJ1-2; 9 bases agree with TRBD1. Per the germline V gene, CDR1 is KGHSH and CDR2 is LQKENI. V shed 3 bases and J 8 bases; nucleotides not matched to a gene: 7. The CDR3 length is 14 residues. The CDR3 region has the DNA TGTGCCAGCTCACCTACCGGGACAGGGAGCGGCTACACCTTC. Protein sequence: CASSPTGTGSGYTF.

Here the CDR3 DNA reads TGTGCCAGCCTCGGGCGGGAGACCACCGGGGAGCTGTTTTTT. As protein: CASLGRETTGELFF. The chain has TRBV6-6 and TRBJ2-2; 7 positions agree with TRBD2. This CDR3 is built from 14 residues. CDR1 MNHNY and CDR2 SVGAGI come from the germline V gene (reference sequence). Trimming cost V 8 bases and J 4 bases; bases outside gene matches: 7.

This clone has just a few counts. The sample has other DNA sequences that encode this CDR3 too. In DNA form, the CDR3 reads TGTGCCACCAGAGGGACAGGGGGCTTTAGCAATCAGCCCCAGCATTTT. Translated: CATRGTGGFSNQPQHF. This sequence joins TRBV15 and TRBJ1-5; 12 bases are shared with TRBD1. This CDR3 comprises 16 residues. CDR1 and CDR2 (germline): LNHNV, YYDKDF (reference sequence). The J segment lost 0 bases and the V segment lost 6 bases, leaving 3 bases of the junction unmatched.

The V gene is TRBV6-4, the J gene TRBJ2-1; 8 bases line up with TRBD1. Germline CDR1 and CDR2: MRHNA and SNTAGT. The ends lost 2 bases at V and 2 bases at J; junction bases unmatched: 2. The CDR3 extends over 15 amino acids. Written as DNA, the CDR3 is TGTGCCAGCAGTGACGGACAGGGCCCCTACAATGAGCAGTTCTTC. Protein sequence: CASSDGQGPYNEQFF.

This sequence joins TRBV10-3 and TRBJ2-5; 12 nucleotides align to TRBD2. The CDR3 loop spans 16 amino acids. Germline-derived CDR1 and CDR2 are ENHRY and SYGVKD. V dropped 6 bases and J dropped 5; count of bases not matched to a gene: 10. For the CDR3, the DNA is TGTGCCATCAGGCCGGGACTAGCGGGTGGGGGGGAGACCCAGTACTTC. Translated: CAIRPGLAGGGETQYF.

V and J are TRBV4-3 and TRBJ2-7; TRBD2 agrees at 13 bases. The CDR3 loop spans 15 amino acids. CDR1 and CDR2 from the germline V gene are LGHNA and YSLEER. V shed 3 bases, J shed 3 bases, and the junction held 2 bases outside the gene matches. As DNA, the CDR3 is TGCGCCAGCAGCCACGGACTAGCGGGAGACTACGAGCAGTACTTC. This encodes CASSHGLAGDYEQYF.

J is TRBJ2-5 and V is TRBV11-2; 11 nucleotides match TRBD2. CDR1 and CDR2 from the germline V gene are SGHAT and FQNNGV. The CDR3 runs to 15 residues. V was pared by 1 base and J by 5 bases, with 3 bases of the junction left unmatched. The CDR3 sequence is CASSLAVAGGETQYF. The CDR3, as DNA: TGTGCCAGCAGCTTAGCGGTAGCGGGAGGGGAGACCCAGTACTTC.

The chain recombines TRBV6-8 with TRBJ2-5; 12 bases align to TRBD2. Germline V gene sequence: CDR1 MNHGY, CDR2 SAAAGT. The V and J ends lost 8 bases and 4 bases, in that order; junction bases with no gene match: 11. This CDR3 is built from 16 residues. The CDR3 coding sequence is TGTGCCAGCGGACCAACACTAGCGGGAGGCTTAGAGACCCAGTACTTC. It encodes CASGPTLAGGLETQYF.

The chain links TRBV14 to TRBJ1-2; 8 nucleotides match TRBD1. The ends lost 2 bases at V and 3 bases at J; junction bases unmatched: 5. Per germline, CDR1 SGHDN and CDR2 FVKESK. This CDR3 is 15 amino acids long. DNA of the CDR3: TGTGCCAGCAGCCAAACGGACAGGGAGGACTATGGCTACACCTTC. Its protein product is CASSQTDREDYGYTF.

V gene TRBV10-3 combines with J gene TRBJ2-7, with 7 bases lining up with TRBD1. The CDR3 has 13 amino acids. CDR1 is ENHRY and CDR2 is SYGVKD in the germline V gene. Germline trimming cut 2 bases from V and 7 bases from J; bases unmatched to any gene: 5. Here the CDR3 reads CAISETRGQEQYF. CDR3 coding DNA: TGTGCCATCAGTGAGACAAGGGGGCAAGAGCAGTACTTC.